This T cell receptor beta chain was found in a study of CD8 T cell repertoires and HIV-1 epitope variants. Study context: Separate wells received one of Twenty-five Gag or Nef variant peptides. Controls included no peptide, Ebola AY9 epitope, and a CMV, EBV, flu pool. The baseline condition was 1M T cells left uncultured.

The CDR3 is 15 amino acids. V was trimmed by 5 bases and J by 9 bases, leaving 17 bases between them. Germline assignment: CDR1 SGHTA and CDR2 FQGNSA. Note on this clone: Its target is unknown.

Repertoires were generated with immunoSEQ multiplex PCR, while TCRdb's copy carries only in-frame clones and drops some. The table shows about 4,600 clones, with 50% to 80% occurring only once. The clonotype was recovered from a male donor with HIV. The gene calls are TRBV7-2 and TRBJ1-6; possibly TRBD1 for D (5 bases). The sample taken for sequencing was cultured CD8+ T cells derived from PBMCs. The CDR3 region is CASSMEGMAGSPLHF. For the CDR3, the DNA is TGTGCCAGCAGCATGGAGGGGATGGCGGGTTCACCCCTCCACTTT.